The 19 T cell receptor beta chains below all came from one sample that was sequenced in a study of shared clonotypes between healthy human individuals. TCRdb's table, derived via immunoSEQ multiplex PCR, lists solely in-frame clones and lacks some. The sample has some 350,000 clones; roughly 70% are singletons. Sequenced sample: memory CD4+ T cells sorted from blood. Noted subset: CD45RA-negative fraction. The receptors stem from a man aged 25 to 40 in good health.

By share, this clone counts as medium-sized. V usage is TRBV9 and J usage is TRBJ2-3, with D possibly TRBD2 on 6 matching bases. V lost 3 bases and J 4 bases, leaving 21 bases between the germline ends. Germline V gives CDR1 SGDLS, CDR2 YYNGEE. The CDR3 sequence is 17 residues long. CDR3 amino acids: CASSGPYRGTKADTQYF. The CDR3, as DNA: TGTGCCAGCAGCGGCCCCTATCGGGGGACGAAGGCAGATACGCAGTATTTT.

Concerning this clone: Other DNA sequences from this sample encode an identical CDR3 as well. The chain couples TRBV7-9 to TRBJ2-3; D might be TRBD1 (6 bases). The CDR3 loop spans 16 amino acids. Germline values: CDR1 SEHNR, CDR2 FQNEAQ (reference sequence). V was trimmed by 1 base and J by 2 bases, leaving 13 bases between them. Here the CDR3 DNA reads TGTGCCAGCAGCTTAGGGCAGGGGCGATCCACAGATACGCAGTATTTT. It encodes CASSLGQGRSTDTQYF.

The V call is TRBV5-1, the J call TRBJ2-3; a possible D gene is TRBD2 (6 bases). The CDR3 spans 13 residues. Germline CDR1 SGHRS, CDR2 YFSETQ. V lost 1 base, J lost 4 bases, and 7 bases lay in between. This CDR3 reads CASSLTSPDTQYF. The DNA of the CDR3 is TGCGCCAGCAGCTTGACTAGCCCAGATACGCAGTATTTT.

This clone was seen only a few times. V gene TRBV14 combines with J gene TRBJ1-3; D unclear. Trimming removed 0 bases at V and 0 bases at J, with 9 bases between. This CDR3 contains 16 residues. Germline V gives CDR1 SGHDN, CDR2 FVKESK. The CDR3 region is CASSQDFGGSGNTIYF. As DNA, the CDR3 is TGTGCCAGCAGCCAAGATTTTGGCGGCTCTGGAAACACCATATATTTT.

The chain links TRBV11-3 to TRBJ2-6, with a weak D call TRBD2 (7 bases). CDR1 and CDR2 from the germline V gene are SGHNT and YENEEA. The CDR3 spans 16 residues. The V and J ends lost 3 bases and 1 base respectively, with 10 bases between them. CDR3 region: CASSLGGQSGANVLTF. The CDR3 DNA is TGTGCCAGCAGCTTGGGGGGGCAGTCTGGGGCCAACGTCCTGACTTTC.

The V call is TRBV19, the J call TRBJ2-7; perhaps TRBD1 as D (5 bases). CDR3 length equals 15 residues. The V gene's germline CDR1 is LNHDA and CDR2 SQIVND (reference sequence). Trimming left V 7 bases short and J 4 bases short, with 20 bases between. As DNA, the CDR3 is TGTGCCAGTACCGCGAAAGGGGTTCCCGGATACGAGCAGTACTTC. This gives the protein CASTAKGVPGYEQYF.

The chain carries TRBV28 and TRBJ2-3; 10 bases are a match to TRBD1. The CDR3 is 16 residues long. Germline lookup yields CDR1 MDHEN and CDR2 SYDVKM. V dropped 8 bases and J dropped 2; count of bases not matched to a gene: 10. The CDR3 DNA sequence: TGTGCCAGCGGAGCCTCCGGGACAGGGGACACAGATACGCAGTATTTT. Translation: CASGASGTGDTDTQYF.

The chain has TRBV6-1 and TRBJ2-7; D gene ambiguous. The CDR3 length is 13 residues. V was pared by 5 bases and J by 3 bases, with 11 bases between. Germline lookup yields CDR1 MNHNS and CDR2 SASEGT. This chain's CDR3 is CASSTERNYEQYF. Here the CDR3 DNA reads TGTGCCAGCAGTACCGAGAGGAACTACGAGCAGTACTTC.

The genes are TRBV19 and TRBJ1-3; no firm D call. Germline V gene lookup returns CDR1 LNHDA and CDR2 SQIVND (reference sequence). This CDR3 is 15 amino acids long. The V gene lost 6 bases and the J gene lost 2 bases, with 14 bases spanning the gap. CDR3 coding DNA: TGTGCCAGTAGCCCTCGGACCGCCGCTGGAAACACCATATATTTT. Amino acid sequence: CASSPRTAAGNTIYF.

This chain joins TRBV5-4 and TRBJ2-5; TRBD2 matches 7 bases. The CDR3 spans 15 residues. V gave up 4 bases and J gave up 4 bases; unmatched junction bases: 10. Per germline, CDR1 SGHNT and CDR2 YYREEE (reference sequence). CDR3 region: CASSLHGSGTETQYF. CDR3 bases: TGTGCCAGCAGCCTACACGGGAGCGGGACAGAGACCCAGTACTTC.

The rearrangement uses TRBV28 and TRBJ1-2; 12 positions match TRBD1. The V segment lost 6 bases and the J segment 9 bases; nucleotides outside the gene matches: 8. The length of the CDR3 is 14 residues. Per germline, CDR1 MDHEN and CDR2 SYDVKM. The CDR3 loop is CASSLSGTGGRYTF. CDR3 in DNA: TGTGCCAGCAGCCTGTCTGGGACAGGGGGCCGCTACACCTTC.

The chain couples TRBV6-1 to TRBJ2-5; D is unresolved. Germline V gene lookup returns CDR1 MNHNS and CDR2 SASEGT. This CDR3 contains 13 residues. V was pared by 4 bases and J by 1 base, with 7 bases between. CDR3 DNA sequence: TGTGCCAGCAGTGGGGTACCCCAAGAGACCCAGTACTTC. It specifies CASSGVPQETQYF.

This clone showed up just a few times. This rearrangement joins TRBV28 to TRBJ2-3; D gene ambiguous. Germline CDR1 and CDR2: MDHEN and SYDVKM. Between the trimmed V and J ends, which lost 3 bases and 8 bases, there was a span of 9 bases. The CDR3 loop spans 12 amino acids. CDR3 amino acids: CASSFRGLTQYF. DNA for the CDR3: TGTGCCAGCAGTTTTAGAGGCCTTACGCAGTATTTT.

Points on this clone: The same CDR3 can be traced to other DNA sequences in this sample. This chain's CDR3 is CASSPQGETQYF. The CDR3 DNA sequence: TGCGCCAGCAGCCCGCAGGGGGAGACCCAGTACTTC. The chain recombines TRBV5-1 with TRBJ2-5, with D possibly TRBD1 on 6 matching bases. The germline V gene encodes CDR1 SGHRS and CDR2 YFSETQ. V was trimmed by 4 bases and J by 5 bases, leaving 9 bases between them. The CDR3 extends over 12 amino acids.

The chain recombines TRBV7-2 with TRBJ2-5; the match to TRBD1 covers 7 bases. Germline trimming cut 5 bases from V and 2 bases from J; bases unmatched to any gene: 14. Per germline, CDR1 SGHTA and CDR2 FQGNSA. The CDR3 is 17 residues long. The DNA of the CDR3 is TGTGCCAGCAGCCCAGGAGCAGTAGGGACAGCACAAGAGACCCAGTACTTC. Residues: CASSPGAVGTAQETQYF.

Here the CDR3 reads CASSLTGAVTGELFF. For the CDR3, the DNA is TGTGCCAGCAGTTTGACGGGAGCGGTCACCGGGGAGCTGTTTTTT. The V gene is TRBV28, the J gene TRBJ2-2; a weak D match, TRBD2 (6 bases). Per germline, CDR1 MDHEN and CDR2 SYDVKM. The CDR3 contains 15 residues. Trimming removed 3 bases at V and 4 bases at J, with 12 bases between. Combining the CDR3 with reference TRBV28 and TRBJ2-2 gives the whole variable domain DVKVTQSSRYLVKRTGEKVFLECVQDMDHENMFWYRQDPGLGLRLIYFSYDVKMKEKGDIPEGYSVSREKKERFSLILESASTNQTSMYLCASSLTGAVTGELFFGEGSRLTVL.

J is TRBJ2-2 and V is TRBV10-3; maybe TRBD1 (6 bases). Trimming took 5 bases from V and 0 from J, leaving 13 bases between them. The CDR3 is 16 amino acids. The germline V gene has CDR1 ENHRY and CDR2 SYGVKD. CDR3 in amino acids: CAISRTVGANTGELFF. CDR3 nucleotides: TGTGCCATCAGTCGGACAGTTGGAGCGAACACCGGGGAGCTGTTTTTT.

CDR3 loop: CASSLNQNSNQPQHF. In DNA, the CDR3 is TGTGCCAGCAGCTTAAACCAGAATAGCAATCAGCCCCAGCATTTT. This sequence joins TRBV7-2 and TRBJ1-5; D gene uncertain. The CDR3 is 15 amino acids. CDR1 is SGHTA and CDR2 is FQGNSA in the germline V gene. Trimming took 2 bases from V and 0 from J, leaving 8 bases between them.

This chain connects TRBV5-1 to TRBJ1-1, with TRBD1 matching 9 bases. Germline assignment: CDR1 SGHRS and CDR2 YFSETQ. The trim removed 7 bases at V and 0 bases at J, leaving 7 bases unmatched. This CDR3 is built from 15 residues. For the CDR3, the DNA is TGCGCCAGCTCGACAGGGGGACTTCTGAACACTGAAGCTTTCTTT. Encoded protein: CASSTGGLLNTEAFF.